This passage covers 29 T cell receptor beta chains from one sample sequenced in a study of cytomegalovirus exposure and HLA in healthy donors. PCR involved 60 Vbeta and 13 Jbeta primers. Here immunoSEQ multiplex PCR was the method, and the copy in TCRdb shows in-frame clones only, minus some. The sample lists 150,000 or so clones, 70% to 80% occurring once. Sequenced material: PBMCs. Receptors originate from a woman in her thirties or forties in good health and CMV-seronegative.

The J gene is TRBJ2-7, the V gene TRBV28, with TRBD1 identical over 9 bases. V was clipped by 4 bases and J by 4 bases; unmatched bases: 8. The CDR3 length is 15 residues. In germline, CDR1 is MDHEN, CDR2 SYDVKM. CDR3 bases: TGTGCCAGCAGTTCCCCCGGGACAGGGATGTACGAGCAGTACTTC. It translates to CASSSPGTGMYEQYF.

The genes are TRBV19 and TRBJ1-5; D gene ambiguous. The CDR3 length is 15 residues. Germline V gene sequence: CDR1 LNHDA, CDR2 SQIVND (reference sequence). The germline V and J ends were trimmed by 1 base and 0 bases, with 7 bases remaining between them. In DNA form, the CDR3 reads TGTGCCAGTAGTATAGGCAGTTCTAGCAATCAGCCCCAGCATTTT. It is translated as CASSIGSSSNQPQHF. The full variable domain, its missing parts supplied by reference TRBV19 and TRBJ1-5, is DGGITQSPKYLFRKEGQNVTLSCEQNLNHDAMYWYRQDPGQGLRLIYYSQIVNDFQKGDIAEGYSVSREKKESFPLTVTSAQKNPTAFYLCASSIGSSSNQPQHFGDGTRLSIL.

The J gene is TRBJ1-4, the V gene TRBV30; possibly TRBD1 for D (6 bases). V was clipped by 5 bases and J by 3 bases, with 10 bases between them. The germline V gene has CDR1 GTSNPN and CDR2 SVGIG (reference sequence). This CDR3 comprises 13 residues. The CDR3 loop reads CAWYGQSNEKLFF. CDR3 bases: TGTGCCTGGTATGGACAGTCTAATGAAAAACTGTTTTTT.

The V gene is TRBV9, the J gene TRBJ1-2; tentative D call: TRBD1 (6 bases). CDR1 SGDLS and CDR2 YYNGEE come from the germline V gene. This CDR3 is built from 16 residues. V lost 4 bases to trimming and J lost 2 bases, with 18 bases between them. The CDR3 is CASSPRGGGQNYGYTF. For the CDR3, the DNA is TGTGCCAGCAGCCCAAGGGGGGGCGGACAAAACTATGGCTACACCTTC.

This chain joins TRBV9 and TRBJ1-1; D is possibly TRBD1 (5 bases). Looked up from germline, CDR1 is SGDLS and CDR2 is YYNGEE. V lost 6 bases and J 1 base, leaving 13 bases between the germline ends. This CDR3 contains 14 residues. The CDR3, as DNA: TGTGCCAGCACCGTGGTAGGGGCGAACACTGAAGCTTTCTTT. Amino acid sequence: CASTVVGANTEAFF.

This chain uses TRBV4-3 with TRBJ2-1; 8 nucleotides match TRBD2. Germline trimming cut 1 base from V and 4 bases from J; bases unmatched to any gene: 9. The germline V gene encodes CDR1 LGHNA and CDR2 YSLEER. CDR3 length: 17 residues. Here the CDR3 reads CASSQVIGGALYNEQFF. CDR3 DNA: TGCGCCAGCAGCCAAGTAATCGGGGGGGCCCTATACAATGAGCAGTTCTTC.

J is TRBJ1-5 and V is TRBV7-2, with D unclear. V was clipped by 1 base and J by 2 bases, with 9 bases between them. CDR1 is SGHTA, CDR2 FQGNSA, per germline. The CDR3 is made up of 15 amino acids. The DNA for the CDR3 is TGTGCCAGCAGCTTAGTGGGAGACGGCAATCAGCCCCAGCATTTT. Translating gives CASSLVGDGNQPQHF.

The chain is built from TRBV19 and TRBJ1-2, with no clear D. V lost 7 bases, J lost 7 bases, and 25 bases lay in between. The CDR3 spans 16 residues. CDR1 LNHDA and CDR2 SQIVND come from the germline V gene (reference sequence). CDR3 nucleotides: TGTGCCAGTACTATGAGAGGGTCTGGGGTCCGCTCTGGCTACACCTTC. It codes for CASTMRGSGVRSGYTF.

The CDR3 region has the DNA TGTGCCAGCAGTCGCGGACTAGGTTCTGGAAACACCATATATTTT. As protein: CASSRGLGSGNTIYF. The chain has TRBV6-5 and TRBJ1-3; no clear D gene. The V gene's germline CDR1 is MNHEY and CDR2 SVGAGI. Between the trimmed V and J ends, which lost 5 bases and 1 base, there was a span of 12 bases. CDR3 length: 15 amino acids.

V usage is TRBV25-1 and J usage is TRBJ2-1; possible D gene TRBD2, 6 bases. This CDR3 has 17 amino acids. The germline V and J ends were trimmed by 5 bases and 0 bases, with 17 bases remaining between them. Germline V gene data show CDR1 as MGHDK and CDR2 as SYGVNS. CDR3 sequence (DNA): TGTGCCAGCAGTTCTCTGGGGGGTCTTCACTCCTACAATGAGCAGTTCTTC. Translating gives CASSSLGGLHSYNEQFF.

The CDR3 DNA is TGTGCCAGTTATATCCAGGGGGCGCGGACTGAAGCTTTCTTT. It specifies CASYIQGARTEAFF. The J gene is TRBJ1-1, the V gene TRBV19, with TRBD1 identical over 8 bases. Trimming cost V 8 bases and J 5 bases; bases outside gene matches: 10. From germline, CDR1 is LNHDA and CDR2 SQIVND (reference sequence). The CDR3 has 14 amino acids.

V is TRBV19 and J is TRBJ1-2; 7 bases match TRBD1. The germline V gene encodes CDR1 LNHDA and CDR2 SQIVND (reference sequence). CDR3 size: 11 residues. Losses at the gene ends were 5 bases for V and 14 bases for J; bases not matched to a gene: 8. CDR3 sequence (DNA): TGTGCCAGTAGTTGGACAGGTTCCCTTACCTTC. Amino acids: CASSWTGSLTF.

V is TRBV6-1 and J is TRBJ1-5; 7 nucleotides agree with TRBD1. This CDR3 is built from 13 residues. CDR1 is MNHNS, CDR2 SASEGT, per germline. V gave up 4 bases and J gave up 5 bases; unmatched junction bases: 2. CDR3 sequence: CASSARGDQPQHF. The CDR3 DNA is TGTGCCAGCAGTGCCAGGGGGGATCAGCCCCAGCATTTT.

This chain joins TRBV15 and TRBJ2-2; 11 nucleotides line up with TRBD2. Per the germline V gene, CDR1 is LNHNV and CDR2 is YYDKDF (reference sequence). CDR3 length: 17 amino acids. V shed 4 bases and J 6 bases; nucleotides not matched to a gene: 10. CDR3 protein: CATSTSSGRALAGELFF. CDR3 DNA: TGTGCCACCAGCACAAGTAGCGGGAGGGCCCTCGCCGGGGAGCTGTTTTTT.

In the case of this clone: The sample holds other DNA sequences that translate to the same CDR3. The chain carries TRBV21-1 and TRBJ1-1. TRBV21-1 is described as a pseudogene. The length of the CDR3 is 15 residues. In DNA form, the CDR3 reads TGTGCCAGCAGCAAAGGGAGGGATTGGCGCACTGAAGCTTTCTTT. Amino acid sequence: CASSKGRDWRTEAFF.

About this clone itself: One end of the junction is discordant with germline, which a read error may explain. The V call is TRBV5-1, the J call TRBJ2-6; D is perhaps TRBD1 (5 bases). Germline V lookup: CDR1 SGHRS, CDR2 YFSETQ. There are 14 residues in the CDR3. CDR3 region: CASTEQAGANGLTF. Here the CDR3 DNA reads TGCGCCAGCACAGAACAGGCTGGGGCCAACGGCCTGACTTTC.

The genes are TRBV9 and TRBJ2-3, with TRBD2 matching 13 bases. The CDR3 consists of 18 residues. Germline CDR1 is SGDLS and CDR2 is YYNGEE. The ends lost 3 bases at V and 0 bases at J; junction bases unmatched: 7. CDR3 amino acids: CASSGGTSGVFSTDTQYF. The CDR3 region has the DNA TGTGCCAGCAGCGGAGGGACTAGCGGGGTTTTTAGCACAGATACGCAGTATTTT.

The chain joins TRBV7-9 to TRBJ2-7, with TRBD1 identical over 12 bases. The junction had 17 bases not matched to a gene; V was cut back by 4 bases and J by 7 bases. Germline CDR1 SEHNR, CDR2 FQNEAQ (reference sequence). The CDR3 covers 18 residues. CDR3 protein: CASSYSLGQGAYRGEQYF. The CDR3 DNA reads TGTGCCAGCAGCTACTCGTTGGGACAGGGGGCCTATCGTGGGGAGCAGTACTTC.

Regarding this clone: Germline and junction disagree at one end, which may indicate a read error. V usage is TRBV7-7 and J usage is TRBJ2-6; D might be TRBD1 (5 bases). This CDR3 comprises 17 residues. Germline V gene sequence: CDR1 SSHAT, CDR2 FNYEAQ (reference sequence). The CDR3 region has the DNA TGTGCTAGCAGCTCCTCCTCCAGGGACTCTGGGGCCAACGTCCTGACTTTC. Encoded protein: CASSSSSRDSGANVLTF.

This chain connects TRBV27 to TRBJ2-5; no clear D gene. V lost 4 bases and J lost 2, with 11 bases in between. Germline loops: CDR1 MNHEY, CDR2 SMNVEV (reference sequence). CDR3 size: 14 residues. The CDR3 region has the DNA TGTGCCAGCAGTTACTCCGCCCTTCAAGAGACCCAGTACTTC. This gives the protein CASSYSALQETQYF.

This clone was observed a handful of times. One end of the junction is discordant with germline, which a read error may explain. The chain couples TRBV9 to TRBJ1-3, with D possibly matching TRBD1 (5 bases). CDR1 and CDR2 from the germline V gene are SGDLS and YYNGEE. The CDR3 contains 14 residues. This CDR3 is CANSPRTTGNTIYF. CDR3 sequence (DNA): TGTGCCAACAGCCCCCGGACAACTGGAAACACCATATATTTT.

This clone was found a few times. This likely traces to a read error, being one base from a far larger clone. Other DNA sequences from this sample encode an identical CDR3 as well. The genes are TRBV4-2 and TRBJ2-7; no clear D gene. The CDR3 consists of 13 residues. With 4 bases removed from V and 3 bases from J, the gap between germline ends came to 10 bases. Germline CDR1 reads LGHNA; CDR2 reads YNFKEQ. The CDR3 protein is CASSPSRGYEQYF. CDR3 coding DNA: TGTGCCAGCAGCCCGAGCCGCGGCTACGAGCAGTACTTC.

This sequence joins TRBV11-2 and TRBJ2-3; D is perhaps TRBD1 (5 bases). CDR3 size: 15 residues. The germline gives CDR1 SGHAT, CDR2 FQNNGV. Between the trimmed V and J ends, which lost 0 bases and 3 bases, there was a span of 10 bases. This CDR3 is CASSLEGVRTDTQYF. The CDR3 DNA reads TGTGCCAGCAGCTTAGAAGGGGTGAGGACAGATACGCAGTATTTT.

The V gene is TRBV28, the J gene TRBJ1-1; D remains unclear. The V end was cut by 5 bases, the J end by 0 bases, with 7 bases between. Germline assignment: CDR1 MDHEN and CDR2 SYDVKM. The CDR3 spans 13 residues. CDR3 in amino acids: CASSPPMNTEAFF. The CDR3 nucleotides read TGTGCCAGCAGTCCCCCCATGAACACTGAAGCTTTCTTT.

The rearrangement joins TRBV7-2 to TRBJ2-3, with no clear D. This CDR3 has 12 amino acids. The V gene lost 3 bases and the J gene lost 4 bases, with 5 bases spanning the gap. Germline V gene data show CDR1 as SGHTA and CDR2 as FQGNSA. CDR3 coding DNA: TGTGCCAGCAGCTTCCGGGCAGATACGCAGTATTTT. Amino acids: CASSFRADTQYF.

The chain joins TRBV6-5 to TRBJ2-5; D possibly corresponds to TRBD1 (6 bases). Germline CDR1 reads MNHEY; CDR2 reads SVGAGI. The CDR3 totals 14 residues. The ends were cut back, 5 bases at V and 3 bases at J, with 13 bases in the middle. The CDR3 DNA is TGTGCCAGCAGTAGGGGGACAAAAAAAGAGACCCAGTACTTC. It encodes CASSRGTKKETQYF.

In its sample, this clone was seen once. This chain joins TRBV6-6 and TRBJ1-4; no definite D call. Germline V gives CDR1 MNHNY, CDR2 SVGAGI (reference sequence). V was cut by 0 bases and J by 8 bases, with 7 bases left in between. The CDR3 has 13 amino acids. The CDR3 loop reads CASSYSTREKLFF. The DNA for the CDR3 is TGTGCCAGCAGTTACTCCACGCGGGAAAAACTGTTTTTT.

The J gene is TRBJ1-2, the V gene TRBV28, with 8 bases aligning to TRBD1. The CDR3 sequence is 15 residues long. Germline CDR1 reads MDHEN; CDR2 reads SYDVKM. The V segment lost 3 bases and the J segment 8 bases; nucleotides outside the gene matches: 11. This CDR3 reads CASSLGVRTGGGYTF. CDR3 DNA sequence: TGTGCCAGCAGTTTGGGGGTACGCACAGGGGGAGGCTACACCTTC.

V is TRBV28 and J is TRBJ1-3, with a tentative D call TRBD1 (5 bases). The CDR3 runs 19 residues. Trimming removed 1 base at V and 0 bases at J, with 19 bases between. Germline V lookup: CDR1 MDHEN, CDR2 SYDVKM. CDR3 coding DNA: TGTGCCAGCAGTTTATTGACACTTCGCAGGGTGCACTCTGGAAACACCATATATTTT. It yields the protein CASSLLTLRRVHSGNTIYF.